The clone carrying this T cell receptor (beta chain) occurred a few times. The antigen remains unidentified. A single record per CDR3 protein comes from TCRdb applying MiXCR to the reads. The sample shows 200,000 to 300,000 distinct CDR3 sequences, over 8% of them seen only once. Germline loops: CDR1 SGHAT, CDR2 FQNNGV. The V end lost 1 base, the J end lost 7 bases, and 4 bases lay between the germline ends. This CDR3 is built from 11 residues. This record comes from a study of T cell repertoires in cytomegalovirus infection. Study as a whole: Through public TCR beta signatures, both CMV infection and matching HLA type were indicated.

Study-level results: Using cumulative public TCR beta family frequency, the authors identified those who carried CMV together with the relevant HLA. HLA-C-restricted, CMV-specific TCR beta clonotypes were dominant ex vivo.

V usage is TRBV11-2 and J usage is TRBJ2-5; D unclear. The receptor was isolated from a human donor in good health (CMV status not recorded). Some clones in this sample may be carry-over from other donors' samples. Specimen: PBMCs. In DNA, the CDR3 is TGTGCCAGCAGCTTAGTGGCGACCCAGTACTTC. It translates to CASSLVATQYF. The whole variable domain, filled in from reference TRBV11-2 and TRBJ2-5, reads EAGVAQSPRYKIIEKRQSVAFWCNPISGHATLYWYQQILGQGPKLLIQFQNNGVVDDSQLPKDRFSAERLKGVDSTLKIQPAKLEDSAVYLCASSLVATQYFGPGTRLLVL.